This T cell receptor beta chain was identified in a study of response to subunit inactivated influenza vaccine. MiXCR, run by TCRdb on the RT-PCR reads, gives a single entry per CDR3 protein. The sample records 500,000 to 600,000 distinct CDR3 sequences, 7.6% being singletons. This clonotype was seen ten or more times. What it recognizes is unknown. V dropped 3 bases and J dropped 5 bases, with 13 bases sitting between them. This CDR3 has 15 residues. Regarding the study as a whole: Each seasonal influenza vaccination, the authors suggested, recruits few new T cells.

The TCR comes from a man between 50 and 69 years old who received an inactivated influenza vaccine. The source material was PBMCs from blood, sampled less than 30 months after vaccination. The chain couples TRBV12-3 or TRBV12-4 to TRBJ2-2; D perhaps matches TRBD2 (7 bases). The CDR3 protein is CASSFGGAGTGELFF. DNA for the CDR3: TGTGCCAGCAGTTTTGGGGGGGCAGGAACCGGGGAGCTGTTTTTT.